The present entry profiles one TCR beta chain with its context. The survey-level immunoSEQ assay was used. The assay was immunoSEQ multiplex PCR, and TCRdb's table has in-frame clones only and misses some. The sample lists about 64,000 clones, about nine tenths occurring once. The entry originates in a study of pediatric ulcerative colitis. The CDR3 contains 16 residues. Germline lookup yields CDR1 SEHNR and CDR2 FQNEAQ (reference sequence). V lost 3 bases, J lost 1 base, and 16 bases lay in between. The blood sample was taken during the colonoscopy visit. This TCR was sampled from a boy aged 10-17 years with severe ulcerative colitis. Sequencing was carried out using blood. The chain recombines TRBV7-9 with TRBJ2-7, with a weak D call TRBD1 (6 bases). CDR3: CASSFPLSTGSYEQYF. The CDR3 DNA reads as TGTGCCAGCAGCTTTCCCCTCTCGACAGGTTCCTACGAGCAGTACTTC.